Presented here are 26 T cell receptor beta chains from one specimen sequenced in a study of shared clonotypes between healthy human individuals (dated by TCRdb to the early 2020s). Receptors were amplified or captured by the immunoSEQ multiplex PCR assay. TCRdb took over this immuneACCESS table, retaining in-frame rearrangements with V and J assigned. Such tables are incomplete; in checked studies, under half of the missing clones stem from an unresolved V gene, and the remainder is unexplained. The sample yields a few million clones; around nine tenths were counted once. The biggest ten clones account for over 0.12% of the sample. The specimen sequenced was naive CD4+ T cells sorted from blood. The cell subset or site label corresponds to: CD45RA+ positively selected. The receptor set was obtained from a young man in good health.

The chain carries TRBV6-6 and TRBJ2-5; 7 bases align to TRBD1. Germline V lookup: CDR1 MNHNY, CDR2 SVGAGI (reference sequence). The length of the CDR3 is 15 residues. With 6 bases clipped from V and 0 bases from J, the junction kept 7 bases outside the gene matches. The CDR3 coding sequence is TGTGCCAGCAGCAAAGCAGGGGGATACCAAGAGACCCAGTACTTC. It codes for CASSKAGGYQETQYF.

The chain combines TRBV11-2 with TRBJ1-5; no firm D call. Germline CDR1 reads SGHAT; CDR2 reads FQNNGV. The length of the CDR3 is 13 residues. V was shortened by 0 bases and J by 6 bases, with 6 bases between the two germline ends. CDR3 protein: CASSLDPTQPQHF. CDR3 DNA: TGTGCCAGCAGCTTAGATCCTACTCAGCCCCAGCATTTT.

The chain couples TRBV28 to TRBJ1-2; 8 bases map to TRBD1. With 7 bases clipped from V and 6 bases from J, the junction kept 4 bases outside the gene matches. The length of the CDR3 is 12 residues. Per germline, CDR1 MDHEN and CDR2 SYDVKM. The CDR3 sequence: CASNDRGHGYTF. Here the CDR3 DNA reads TGTGCCAGCAACGACAGGGGACATGGCTACACCTTC.

Comment on this clone: Other DNA variants within this sample encode the same CDR3. The CDR3 nucleotides are TGTGCCTGGACAGACTCTGGAAACACCATATATTTT. Translation gives CAWTDSGNTIYF. The chain couples TRBV30 to TRBJ1-3; D gene unclear. The CDR3 consists of 12 residues. Trimming pared 4 bases from V and 0 bases from J, leaving 4 bases between. Germline lookup yields CDR1 GTSNPN and CDR2 SVGIG (reference sequence).

The rearrangement links TRBV11-2 to TRBJ1-2; D not resolved. V gave up 1 base and J gave up 2 bases, with 20 bases separating them. The germline CDR1 and CDR2 sequences are SGHAT and FQNNGV. The CDR3 has 18 amino acids. The CDR3 protein is CASSLAPTQARSNYGYTF. The CDR3, as DNA: TGTGCCAGCAGCTTAGCTCCGACACAAGCGAGGTCGAACTATGGCTACACCTTC.

The chain links TRBV6-1 to TRBJ1-1; D possibly corresponds to TRBD1 (6 bases). CDR1 and CDR2 (germline): MNHNS, SASEGT. CDR3 size: 14 residues. V lost 4 bases, J lost 4 bases, and 13 bases lay in between. CDR3 bases: TGTGCCAGCAGTGCTACAGGGTTTTTCACTGAAGCTTTCTTT. Translated, it gives CASSATGFFTEAFF.

A word on this clone: Other DNA sequences in this specimen translate into the identical CDR3. The chain links TRBV19 to TRBJ1-4; no definite D call. The CDR3 consists of 13 residues. Germline values: CDR1 LNHDA, CDR2 SQIVND (reference sequence). Trimming took 6 bases from V and 0 from J, leaving 5 bases between them. This CDR3 reads CASRTATNEKLFF. The DNA for the CDR3 is TGTGCCAGTAGGACTGCAACTAATGAAAAACTGTTTTTT.

DNA of the CDR3: TGTGCCAGCAGTGCAGCGGGGGGATACGGCTACGAGCAGTACTTC. Its protein is CASSAAGGYGYEQYF. The rearrangement links TRBV2 to TRBJ2-7; TRBD2 matches at 9 bases. V lost 4 bases, J lost 3 bases, and 7 bases stayed unmatched. The length of the CDR3 is 15 residues. Germline V CDR1 and CDR2: SNHLY, FYNNEI. Supplemented by reference TRBV2 and TRBJ2-7, the full variable domain reads EPEVTQTPSHQVTQMGQEVILRCVPISNHLYFYWYRQILGQKVEFLVSFYNNEISEKSEIFDDQFSVERPDGSNFTLKIRSTKLEDSAMYFCASSAAGGYGYEQYFGPGTRLTVT.

The V and J genes are TRBV6-1 and TRBJ2-7; a weak D match, TRBD2 (6 bases). The germline V gene encodes CDR1 MNHNS and CDR2 SASEGT. Deletions cut 0 bases from V and 0 bases from J, with 12 bases between. The CDR3 has 16 residues. CDR3 nucleotide sequence: TGTGCCAGCAGTGAAGCTCTAGCTAGCGCCTCCTACGAGCAGTACTTC. This encodes CASSEALASASYEQYF.

The chain links TRBV7-9 to TRBJ1-1; no definite D call. Trimming left V 3 bases short and J 6 bases short, with 14 bases between. There are 14 residues in the CDR3. Germline V gives CDR1 SEHNR, CDR2 FQNEAQ (reference sequence). The CDR3, as DNA: TGTGCCAGCAGCTTTCTTGGAGCTACGCCTGAAGCTTTCTTT. This sequence encodes CASSFLGATPEAFF.

The V and J genes are TRBV7-2 and TRBJ2-1, with 7 nucleotides matching TRBD2. There are 15 residues in the CDR3. Germline CDR1 and CDR2: SGHTA and FQGNSA. J was trimmed by 2 bases and V by 1 base; bases with no gene match: 2. In DNA, the CDR3 is TGTGCCAGCAGCTTAGGGACTAGTCCCTACAATGAGCAGTTCTTC. Translating it yields CASSLGTSPYNEQFF. Combining the CDR3 with reference TRBV7-2 and TRBJ2-1 gives the whole variable domain GAGVSQSPSNKVTEKGKDVELRCDPISGHTALYWYRQSLGQGLEFLIYFQGNSAPDKSGLPSDRFSAERTGGSVSTLTIQRTQQEDSAVYLCASSLGTSPYNEQFFGPGTRLTVL.

This clone was seen a few times. The rearrangement uses TRBV19 and TRBJ1-5; D is perhaps TRBD1 (5 bases). The CDR3 runs to 14 residues. V lost 9 bases, J lost 4 bases, and 16 bases lay in between. CDR1 is LNHDA, CDR2 SQIVND, per germline (reference sequence). CDR3 sequence reads: CASPQGYGNQPQHF. CDR3 coding DNA: TGTGCCAGCCCCCAGGGTTATGGAAATCAGCCCCAGCATTTT.

For the CDR3, the DNA is TGTGCCAGCAGCGTAGCAGTAGACAGGGGGCAAGAGACCCAGTACTTC. As protein: CASSVAVDRGQETQYF. The chain couples TRBV9 to TRBJ2-5; 9 bases agree with TRBD1. There are 16 residues in the CDR3. Looked up from germline, CDR1 is SGDLS and CDR2 is YYNGEE. Losses at the gene ends were 0 bases for V and 2 bases for J; bases not matched to a gene: 5.

The V call is TRBV9, the J call TRBJ2-5; 8 nucleotides agree with TRBD1. The J segment lost 4 bases and the V segment lost 3 bases, leaving 5 bases of the junction unmatched. Germline V lookup: CDR1 SGDLS, CDR2 YYNGEE. CDR3 size: 14 residues. The CDR3 region has the DNA TGTGCCAGCAGCGCCCTAACAGGGGGAGAGACCCAGTACTTC. This gives the protein CASSALTGGETQYF.

This clone was seen once. Germline and junction disagree at one end, which may indicate a read error. This chain joins TRBV25-1 and TRBJ1-1, with 8 nucleotides matching TRBD1. This CDR3 comprises 13 residues. Germline assignment: CDR1 MGHDK and CDR2 SYGVNS. The CDR3 coding sequence is TGTGCCAGCAGTACCGGAACAAGGACAGGGACGCTATTT. It is translated as CASSTGTRTGTLF.

This clone has just a few counts. V and J are TRBV18 and TRBJ2-7, with D possibly matching TRBD2 (6 bases). Trimming took off 3 bases at V and 5 bases at J, with 14 bases between the two ends. Germline V gene sequence: CDR1 KGHSH, CDR2 LQKENI. There are 14 residues in the CDR3. In DNA form, the CDR3 reads TGTGCCAGCTCACCGGCGGGGAGAATCGACGAGCAGTACTTC. Amino acids: CASSPAGRIDEQYF.

The chain combines TRBV5-4 with TRBJ1-2, with no clear D. Trimming left V 2 bases short and J 8 bases short, with 16 bases between. Germline CDR1 and CDR2: SGHNT and YYREEE (reference sequence). The CDR3 extends over 14 amino acids. The CDR3 DNA reads TGTGCCAGCAGCTTAGTCAGGAACCAAGGAGGCTACACCTTC. It translates to CASSLVRNQGGYTF.

The rearrangement joins TRBV19 to TRBJ2-3; D possibly corresponds to TRBD2 (5 bases). CDR1 and CDR2 from the germline V gene are LNHDA and SQIVND (reference sequence). V was trimmed by 2 bases and J by 10 bases, leaving 7 bases between them. The CDR3 covers 11 residues. CDR3 sequence: CASSITGAQYF. The CDR3 DNA sequence: TGTGCCAGTAGTATAACCGGGGCGCAGTATTTT.

The V call is TRBV5-4, the J call TRBJ2-5; TRBD1 matches 7 bases. The J call is uncertain, as TRBJ2-7 better fits the DNA end. Per germline, CDR1 SGHNT and CDR2 YYREEE (reference sequence). This CDR3 spans 16 amino acids. The CDR3, as DNA: TGTGCCAGCAGCTTGGCTCTCGCAGGGGGTTCCTACGAGCAGTACTTC. This codes for CASSLALAGGSYEQYF.

As regards this clone: Other DNA sequences within the sample encode an identical CDR3. V gene TRBV29-1 combines with J gene TRBJ1-4, with D uncertain. There are 10 residues in the CDR3. The germline V and J ends were trimmed by 6 bases and 5 bases, with 4 bases remaining between them. In germline, CDR1 is SQVTM, CDR2 ANQGSEA. In nucleotides, the CDR3 is TGCAGCGTCCGAAATGAAAAACTGTTTTTT. Amino acid sequence: CSVRNEKLFF.

This chain connects TRBV4-3 to TRBJ1-6; no definite D call. V was shortened by 0 bases and J by 6 bases, with 9 bases between the two germline ends. The germline V gene has CDR1 LGHNA and CDR2 YSLEER. The CDR3 has 15 amino acids. This CDR3 reads CASSQEGGVNSPLHF. DNA of the CDR3: TGCGCCAGCAGCCAAGAGGGCGGTGTTAATTCACCCCTCCACTTT.

The chain has TRBV7-9 and TRBJ2-5; TRBD1 matches at 7 bases. CDR3 length: 14 residues. Germline trimming cut 4 bases from V and 5 bases from J; bases unmatched to any gene: 7. Germline V gives CDR1 SEHNR, CDR2 FQNEAQ (reference sequence). DNA for the CDR3: TGTGCCAGCAGCTCTGACAGGGAAGGCGAGACCCAGTACTTC. This translates into CASSSDREGETQYF. The variable domain in full, with the rest retrieved from reference TRBV7-9 and TRBJ2-5, is DTGVSQNPRHKITKRGQNVTFRCDPISEHNRLYWYRQTLGQGPEFLTYFQNEAQLEKSRLLSDRFSAERPKGSFSTLEIQRTEQGDSAMYLCASSSDREGETQYFGPGTRLLVL.

This chain uses TRBV7-9 with TRBJ2-1; 10 bases fit TRBD2. V shed 5 bases and J 7 bases; nucleotides not matched to a gene: 14. This CDR3 is 17 amino acids long. Germline values: CDR1 SEHNR, CDR2 FQNEAQ (reference sequence). The CDR3 DNA sequence: TGTGCCAGCAGCCCAGGGGTCTGGACTAGCGGACCAAATGAGCAGTTCTTC. Its protein product is CASSPGVWTSGPNEQFF.

The chain's CDR3 is CASSPMAGEGYNEQFF. CDR3 nucleotides: TGTGCTAGCTCCCCAATGGCGGGAGAAGGCTACAATGAGCAGTTCTTC. V usage is TRBV12-5 and J usage is TRBJ2-1; 7 bases match TRBD2. The CDR3 length is 16 residues. Germline lookup yields CDR1 LGHNT and CDR2 FRNRAP. V trimming: 9 bases; J trimming: 3 bases; junction bases outside the gene matches: 14.

The chain carries TRBV7-2 and TRBJ1-6, with unresolved D. Germline V lookup: CDR1 SGHTA, CDR2 FQGNSA. The CDR3 runs to 13 residues. Trimming removed 4 bases from V and 2 bases from J, with 3 bases in between. The CDR3 region is CASSSPYNSPLHF. Here the CDR3 DNA reads TGTGCCAGCAGCTCACCCTATAATTCACCCCTCCACTTT. The complete variable domain, with remaining parts taken from reference TRBV7-2 and TRBJ1-6, reads GAGVSQSPSNKVTEKGKDVELRCDPISGHTALYWYRQSLGQGLEFLIYFQGNSAPDKSGLPSDRFSAERTGGSVSTLTIQRTQQEDSAVYLCASSSPYNSPLHFGNGTRLTVT.

This sequence joins TRBV10-3 and TRBJ2-7; 9 bases agree with TRBD1. The CDR3 runs to 13 residues. The V and J ends lost 4 bases and 5 bases, in that order; junction bases with no gene match: 3. Germline V lookup: CDR1 ENHRY, CDR2 SYGVKD. CDR3 loop: CAISGTGAHEQYF. The CDR3 nucleotides read TGTGCCATCAGTGGGACAGGGGCCCACGAGCAGTACTTC.